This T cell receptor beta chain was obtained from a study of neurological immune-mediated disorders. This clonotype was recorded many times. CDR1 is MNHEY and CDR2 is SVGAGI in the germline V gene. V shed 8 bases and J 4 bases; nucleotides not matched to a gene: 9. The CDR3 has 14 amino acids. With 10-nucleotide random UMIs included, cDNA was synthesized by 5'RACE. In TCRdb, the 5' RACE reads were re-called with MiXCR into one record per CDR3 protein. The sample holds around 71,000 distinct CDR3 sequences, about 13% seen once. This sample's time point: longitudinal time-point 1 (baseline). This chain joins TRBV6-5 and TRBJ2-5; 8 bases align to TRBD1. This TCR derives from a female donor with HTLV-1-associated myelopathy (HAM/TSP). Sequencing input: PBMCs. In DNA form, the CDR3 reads TGTGCCAGCGCTCCAGGGGGCAAGTCAGAGACCCAGTACTTC. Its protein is CASAPGGKSETQYF.